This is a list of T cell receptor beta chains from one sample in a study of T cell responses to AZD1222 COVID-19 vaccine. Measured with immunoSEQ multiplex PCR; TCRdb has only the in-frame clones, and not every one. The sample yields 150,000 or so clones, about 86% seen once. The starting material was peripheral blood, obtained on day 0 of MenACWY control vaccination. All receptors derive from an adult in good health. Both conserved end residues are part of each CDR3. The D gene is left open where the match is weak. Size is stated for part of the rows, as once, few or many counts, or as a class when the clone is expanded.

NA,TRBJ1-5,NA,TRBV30,TGTGCCTGGAGCCTATCAGGGAATCAGCCCCAGCATTTT,CAWSLSGNQPQHF
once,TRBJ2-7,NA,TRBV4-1,TGCGCCAGCAGCCAAGTAGAGGGGGAATCCGAGCAGTACTTC,CASSQVEGESEQYF
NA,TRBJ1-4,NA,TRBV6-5,TGTGCCAGCAGTTATCGAACCCCGGACAGCGGGGAAAAACTGTTTTTT,CASSYRTPDSGEKLFF
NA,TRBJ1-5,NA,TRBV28,TGTGCCAGCAGTTTATGGGCGGGGGCAGAGCAGCCCCAGCATTTT,CASSLWAGAEQPQHF
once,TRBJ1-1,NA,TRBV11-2,TGTGCCAGCAGCTTAGACGCCAACCCAGCCGGTGAAGCTTTCTTT,CASSLDANPAGEAFF
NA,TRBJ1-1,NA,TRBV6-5,TGTGCCACGGGGTTGGACACTGAAGCTTTCTTT,CATGLDTEAFF
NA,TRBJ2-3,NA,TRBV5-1,TGCGCCAGCTGGGACAGCACAGATACGCAGTATTTT,CASWDSTDTQYF
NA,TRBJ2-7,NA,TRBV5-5,TGTGCCAGCAGCTCAAACAGGTACGAGCAGTACTTC,CASSSNRYEQYF
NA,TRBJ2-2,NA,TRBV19,TGTGCCAGTAGTTACGAGGTCACCGGGGAGCTGTTTTTT,CASSYEVTGELFF
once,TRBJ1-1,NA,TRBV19,TGTGCCAGTACCAAGAGGGGGAACGGGAACACTGAAGCTTTCTTT,CASTKRGNGNTEAFF
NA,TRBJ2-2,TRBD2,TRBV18,TGTGCCAGCTCACCGGAGGGGACTAGAGGTGCCGGGGAGCTGTTTTTT,CASSPEGTRGAGELFF
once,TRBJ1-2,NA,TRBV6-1,TGTGCCAGCAGTGAAACACAGGGCTATGGCTACACCTTC,CASSETQGYGYTF
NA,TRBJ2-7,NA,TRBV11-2,TGTGCCAGCAGCCCCCGGGTGGAGTTCACCTACGAGCAGTACTTC,CASSPRVEFTYEQYF
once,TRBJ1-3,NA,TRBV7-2,TGTGCCAGCAGCCCGGAGACAGTCCCCATGGGGGGAAACACCATATATTTT,CASSPETVPMGGNTIYF
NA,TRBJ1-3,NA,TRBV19,TGTGCCAGTAGGCCTTGGCAATCTGGAAACACCATATATTTT,CASRPWQSGNTIYF